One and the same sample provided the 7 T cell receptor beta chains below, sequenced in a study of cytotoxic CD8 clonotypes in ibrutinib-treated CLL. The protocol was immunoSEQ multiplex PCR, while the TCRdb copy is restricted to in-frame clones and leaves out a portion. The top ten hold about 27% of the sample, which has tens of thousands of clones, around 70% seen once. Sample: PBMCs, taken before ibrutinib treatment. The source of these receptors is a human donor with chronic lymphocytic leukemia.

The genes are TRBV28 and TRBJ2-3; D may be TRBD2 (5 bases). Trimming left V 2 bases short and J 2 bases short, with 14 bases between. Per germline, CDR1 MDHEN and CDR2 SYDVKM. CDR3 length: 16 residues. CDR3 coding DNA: TGTGCCAGCAGTTTAGTGACTACCGGAGACACAGATACGCAGTATTTT. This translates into CASSLVTTGDTDTQYF.

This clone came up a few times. CDR3 sequence (DNA): TGTGCCAGCAGCCCCGGAGGAGGACCCCGGGCAGGTGGCTACACCTTC. Its protein product is CASSPGGGPRAGGYTF. This chain joins TRBV7-9 and TRBJ1-2; D remains ambiguous. CDR1 and CDR2 from the germline V gene are SEHNR and FQNEAQ (reference sequence). This CDR3 is built from 16 residues. Trimming pared 5 bases from V and 7 bases from J, leaving 23 bases between.

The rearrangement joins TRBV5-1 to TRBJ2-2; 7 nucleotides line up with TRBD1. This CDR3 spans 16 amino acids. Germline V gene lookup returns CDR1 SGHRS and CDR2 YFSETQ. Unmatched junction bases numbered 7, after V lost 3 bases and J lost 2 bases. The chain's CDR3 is CASSYTGDHNTGELFF. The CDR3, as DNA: TGCGCCAGCAGCTATACAGGGGATCATAACACCGGGGAGCTGTTTTTT.

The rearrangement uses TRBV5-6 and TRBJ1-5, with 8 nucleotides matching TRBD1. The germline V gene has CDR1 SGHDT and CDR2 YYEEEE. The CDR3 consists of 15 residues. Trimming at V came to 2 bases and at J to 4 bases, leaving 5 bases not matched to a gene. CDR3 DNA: TGTGCCAGCAGCTTCAGGACAGGGAGGAATCAGCCCCAGCATTTT. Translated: CASSFRTGRNQPQHF.

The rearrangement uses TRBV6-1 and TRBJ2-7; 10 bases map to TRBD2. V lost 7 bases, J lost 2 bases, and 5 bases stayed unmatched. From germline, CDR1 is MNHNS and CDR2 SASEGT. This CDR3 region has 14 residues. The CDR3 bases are TGTGCCAGCATTAGCGGGGGGAACCCCTACGAGCAGTACTTC. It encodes CASISGGNPYEQYF.

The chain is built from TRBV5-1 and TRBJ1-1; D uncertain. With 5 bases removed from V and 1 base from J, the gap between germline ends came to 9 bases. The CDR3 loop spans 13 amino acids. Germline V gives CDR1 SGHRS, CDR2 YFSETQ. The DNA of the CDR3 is TGCGCCAGCAGTCGGTCGGAGAACACTGAAGCTTTCTTT. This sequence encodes CASSRSENTEAFF.

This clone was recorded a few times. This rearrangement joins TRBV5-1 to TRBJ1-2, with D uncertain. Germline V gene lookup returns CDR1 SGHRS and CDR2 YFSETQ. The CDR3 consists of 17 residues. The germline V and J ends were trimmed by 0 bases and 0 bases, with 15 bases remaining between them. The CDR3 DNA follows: TGCGCCAGCAGCTTGGAGGTTCCGGGATCAGCTAACTATGGCTACACCTTC. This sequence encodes CASSLEVPGSANYGYTF.